The T cell receptor beta chain described here comes from a study of human T cells and chemical hapten exposure. The study used a library that attached unique molecular identifiers to individual cDNA molecules. TCRdb redid the calling of the RACE reads with MiXCR, one entry per CDR3 protein. The profile covers 350,000 to 450,000 distinct CDR3 sequences, with 5.1% appearing a single time and 2.5% to 3% taken by the ten largest. With 5 bases clipped from V and 6 bases from J, the junction kept 11 bases outside the gene matches. The germline gives CDR1 SGHTA, CDR2 FQGNSA. CDR3 size: 15 residues. This sample's time point: pre-sensitization, week 0. Treatment in this sample: therapeutic diphenylcyclopropenone sensitization with weekly scalp DPC.

This sequence was found in a woman aged 45-59 years with alopecia areata. Some clones in this sample may be carry-over from other donors' samples. Material: whole blood, obtained in connection with sensitization to the hapten diphenylcyclopropenone (DPC). The genes are TRBV7-2 and TRBJ1-2, with 8 bases matching TRBD1. The chain's CDR3 is CASSLKQGEFHGYTF. Written as DNA, the CDR3 is TGTGCCAGCAGCCTGAAACAGGGGGAGTTCCATGGCTACACCTTC.